One and the same sample provided the 13 T cell receptor beta chains below, sequenced in a study of T cells in localized non-small cell lung cancer. The table came from immunoSEQ multiplex PCR; TCRdb's copy has only in-frame clones and leaves some out. The table lists about 20,000 clones, 70% to 90% of them singletons, with around 8% in the top ten. Sequencing used peripheral blood, obtained before any cancer treatment. These receptors were obtained from a man aged 40-75 years with stage I lung adenocarcinoma.

The V and J genes are TRBV10-3 and TRBJ1-6; perhaps TRBD1 as D (6 bases). The CDR3 length is 14 residues. CDR1 ENHRY and CDR2 SYGVKD come from the germline V gene. V was cut by 6 bases and J by 9 bases, with 15 bases left in between. The CDR3 here is CAIRAGQIFSPLHF. CDR3 DNA: TGTGCCATCAGGGCCGGACAGATATTTTCACCCCTCCACTTT.

The chain links TRBV6-5 to TRBJ2-7; D might be TRBD1 or TRBD2, each matching 5 bases. Trimming pared 5 bases from V and 2 bases from J, leaving 16 bases between. The CDR3 totals 15 residues. From germline, CDR1 is MNHEY and CDR2 SVGAGI. In nucleotides, the CDR3 is TGTGCCAGCAGTGTATCCGGGACCTTCACCTACGAGCAGTACTTC. It encodes CASSVSGTFTYEQYF.

This chain uses TRBV5-1 with TRBJ1-3; 8 bases match TRBD1. V dropped 0 bases and J dropped 0; count of bases not matched to a gene: 8. Germline CDR1 is SGHRS and CDR2 is YFSETQ. The CDR3 totals 18 residues. The CDR3 DNA reads TGCGCCAGCAGCTTGGATGGACAGGGAAAACCCTCTGGAAACACCATATATTTT. Encoded protein: CASSLDGQGKPSGNTIYF.

V and J are TRBV9 and TRBJ2-1; 8 bases agree with TRBD1. V was clipped by 3 bases and J by 5 bases; unmatched bases: 7. Germline values: CDR1 SGDLS, CDR2 YYNGEE. This CDR3 comprises 15 residues. CDR3 region: CASSERTGYDNEQFF. The CDR3 nucleotides are TGTGCCAGCAGCGAAAGGACAGGGTACGACAATGAGCAGTTCTTC.

V gene TRBV10-3 combines with J gene TRBJ2-3, with TRBD2 matching 9 bases. The length of the CDR3 is 16 residues. Germline V gene data show CDR1 as ENHRY and CDR2 as SYGVKD. Trimming at V came to 3 bases and at J to 0 bases, leaving 4 bases not matched to a gene. CDR3 nucleotides: TGTGCCATCAGTGAATCGACTAGCGGAAGCACAGATACGCAGTATTTT. Its translation: CAISESTSGSTDTQYF.

The chain recombines TRBV18 with TRBJ2-2; D gene uncertain. The V and J ends lost 5 bases and 3 bases respectively, with 4 bases between them. The CDR3 consists of 12 residues. Germline CDR1 and CDR2: KGHSH and LQKENI. CDR3 nucleotide sequence: TGTGCCAGCTCATTAGACACCGGGGAGCTGTTTTTT. It is translated as CASSLDTGELFF. Together with reference TRBV18 and TRBJ2-2, the CDR3 gives the full variable domain: NAGVMQNPRHLVRRRGQEARLRCSPMKGHSHVYWYRQLPEEGLKFMVYLQKENIIDESGMPKERFSAEFPKEGPSILRIQQVVRGDSAAYFCASSLDTGELFFGEGSRLTVL.

The chain has TRBV27 and TRBJ1-5; D might be TRBD1 (6 bases). CDR3 size: 15 residues. Trimming took off 3 bases at V and 4 bases at J, with 13 bases between the two ends. CDR1 is MNHEY, CDR2 SMNVEV, per germline (reference sequence). The CDR3: CASSFMAGENQPQHF. CDR3 bases: TGTGCCAGCAGTTTCATGGCAGGGGAGAATCAGCCCCAGCATTTT.

This chain connects TRBV2 to TRBJ2-2; D is unclear. Trimming shortened V by 4 bases and J by 6 bases, and 12 bases separated the two germline ends. Germline V gene sequence: CDR1 SNHLY, CDR2 FYNNEI. This CDR3 region has 14 residues. The CDR3 coding sequence is TGTGCCAGCAGTGCCCAGCGTCGCGCCGGGGAGCTGTTTTTT. Residues: CASSAQRRAGELFF.

This clone showed up just a few times. V usage is TRBV28 and J usage is TRBJ2-7, with TRBD2 matching 10 bases. The germline V gene has CDR1 MDHEN and CDR2 SYDVKM. The CDR3 extends over 15 amino acids. Trimming took 7 bases from V and 4 from J; bases not matched to a gene: 10. The DNA for the CDR3 is TGTGCCAGCAACGGGGCTAGCGGGGGCGAGTACGAGCAGTACTTC. Translation: CASNGASGGEYEQYF.

Here the CDR3 DNA reads TGTGCCAGCAGCCTAGTGGGGGGAATGAACACTGAAGCTTTCTTT. This encodes CASSLVGGMNTEAFF. The chain joins TRBV11-2 to TRBJ1-1; possible D gene TRBD1, 5 bases. V was pared by 5 bases and J by 0 bases, with 13 bases between. Germline loops: CDR1 SGHAT, CDR2 FQNNGV. This CDR3 contains 15 residues.

This chain joins TRBV7-9 and TRBJ2-7; 7 bases agree with TRBD1. Germline trimming cut 5 bases from V and 4 bases from J; bases unmatched to any gene: 11. The CDR3 is made up of 15 amino acids. Germline loops: CDR1 SEHNR, CDR2 FQNEAQ (reference sequence). CDR3 bases: TGTGCCAGCAGCGCGACAGGGAACTGGGCTTACGAGCAGTACTTC. It is translated as CASSATGNWAYEQYF.

The chain couples TRBV6-5 to TRBJ1-1, with a weak D call TRBD1 (6 bases). The CDR3 is 14 amino acids. Germline CDR1 MNHEY, CDR2 SVGAGI. The germline V and J ends were trimmed by 2 bases and 6 bases, with 13 bases remaining between them. Here the CDR3 reads CASSYEGGYPEAFF. In DNA form, the CDR3 reads TGTGCCAGCAGTTACGAGGGGGGCTATCCTGAAGCTTTCTTT.

The chain uses TRBV30 and TRBJ1-1; the D is unclear. CDR1 is GTSNPN and CDR2 is SVGIG in the germline V gene (reference sequence). There are 12 residues in the CDR3. The ends were cut back, 4 bases at V and 4 bases at J, with 10 bases in the middle. CDR3 DNA sequence: TGTGCCTGGACGAAACTGGCCACTGAAGCTTTCTTT. Encoded protein: CAWTKLATEAFF.